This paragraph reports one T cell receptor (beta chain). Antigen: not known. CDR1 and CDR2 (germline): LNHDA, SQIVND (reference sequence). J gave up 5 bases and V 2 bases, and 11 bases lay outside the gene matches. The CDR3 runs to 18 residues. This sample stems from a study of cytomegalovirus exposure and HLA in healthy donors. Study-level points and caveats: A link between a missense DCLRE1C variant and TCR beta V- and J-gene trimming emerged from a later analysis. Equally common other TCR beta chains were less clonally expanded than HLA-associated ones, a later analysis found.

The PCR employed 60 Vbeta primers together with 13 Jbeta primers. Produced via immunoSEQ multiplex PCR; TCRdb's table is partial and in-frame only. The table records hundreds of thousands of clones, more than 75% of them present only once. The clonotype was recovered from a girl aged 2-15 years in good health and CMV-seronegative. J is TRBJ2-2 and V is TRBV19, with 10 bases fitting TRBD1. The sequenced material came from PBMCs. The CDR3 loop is CASSIYPTGTGETGELFF. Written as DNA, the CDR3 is TGTGCCAGTAGTATATATCCGACCGGGACAGGGGAGACCGGGGAGCTGTTTTTT.